This T cell receptor (beta chain) was identified in a study of tumor-infiltrating lymphocytes in primary liver carcinoma (dated by TCRdb to the late 2010s). About the investigation overall: The five patients, three men and two women aged 30 to 69 years, had hepatocellular carcinoma (four) or combined HCC and intrahepatic cholangiocarcinoma (one). The tumors of the five patients were staged as T1-T3 N0M0, with maximum diameters ranging from roughly 4 to 10 cm. Samples yielded roughly 3.5 to 7.13 million productive TCRbeta reads; read depth did not differ significantly between tissue types. The study combined TCRbeta repertoire sequencing, expression microarrays and whole-exome sequencing across five regions of each liver tumor, with adjacent normal tissue and blood. A total of roughly 35 specimens from 5 patients underwent TCRbeta repertoire sequencing, comprising 25 tumor regions, 5 adjacent noncancerous liver tissues and 5 peripheral blood samples. The roughly 24 tumor region samples were profiled with Agilent mRNA microarrays so that TCRbeta repertoire diversity could be related to the local molecular phenotype. Technical replicate repertoires showed high reproducibility, with mean shared-clone rates roughly 0.88 and correlation coefficients above 0.98.

TCRbeta-specific cDNA was reverse-transcribed from 500 ng total RNA using a constant-region primer and ProtoScript II reverse transcriptase. The TCRbeta libraries were prepared through three rounds of nested multiplex PCR following a slightly modified ARM-PCR procedure. A final 25-cycle PCR with Deep VentR polymerase added sample barcodes and Illumina adapters. Before sequencing, amplicons between 200 and 500 bp were purified from gel using a QIAquick gel extraction kit. An Illumina HiSeq 2500 was used to sequence the TCRbeta amplicons, generating 250-bp paired-end reads. As for the authors' bioinformatics: Quality trimming of reads was performed with Trimmomatic v0.33, and paired reads were merged with FLASH v1.2.11 so that full CDR3 sequences could be recovered. V, D and J germline segments were assigned to the rearranged TCRbeta sequences by MiGEC v1.2.1b. VDJtools v1.0.0 computed clonotype statistics and Shannon-Wiener diversity indices. Except for diversity analysis, only each sample's 250 most abundant clonotypes were used in subsequent analyses to reduce sampling bias. TCRdb took the public reads, trimmed them with fastp at Q25, ran MiXCR for clone calling and kept in-frame beta chains. Rows are combined by CDR3 protein, so each entry shows the most common genes and DNA. V and J calls and clone size were set by TCRdb, not the authors. For this sample there are 95,000 to 100,000 distinct CDR3 sequences; approximately 70% appear just once. The leading ten clones occupy roughly an eighth of the sample.

General findings and caveats noted by the study authors: With just a handful of patients in the study, the authors point out that the findings should be validated in a larger study. Only roughly 8-25% of top clones appeared in all five regions of a tumor, which suggests that tumor-infiltrating T cells are spatially heterogeneous. Only the TCR beta chain was sequenced, which likely underestimates true repertoire diversity because unpaired alpha chains were not captured. Pairs of tumor regions showed greater repertoire overlap (mean around 36%) than tumor-adjacent pairs (17%) or tumor-blood pairs (about 14%), which is consistent with antigen-driven expansion. Comparison of CD4+ and CD8+ T cell repertoires was precluded by the use of bulk unsorted samples. The top 250 clones made up a significantly larger repertoire fraction in tumors than in blood (p = 0.039).

Without any cell sorting, total RNA and DNA were co-extracted from about 21-30 mg of bulk tissue using the AllPrep DNA/RNA mini kit. Four or five patients with histopathologically diagnosed primary liver carcinoma underwent surgical resection in China between late 2015 and March 2016. At the time of sampling, the patients had chronic HBV infection and had not received any treatment. Five spatially separated regions were sampled from each tumor: the superior, inferior, left-lateral and right-lateral poles, plus the tumor centre. According to histology, viable tumor cells made up more than 75% of every tumor sample. Pieces of fresh tumor and adjacent tissue were cut in half, with one half kept in RNAlater at -80 degrees C and the other half sent for histology. About this clonotype itself: Its recognized antigen is unknown. One end of the junction does not line up with germline, which may come from a read error.

The clonotype originates from a woman aged 55-70 years with primary liver carcinoma and hepatitis B virus infection. The specimen sequenced was liver tumor tissue from sampling region 2. According to the study, the label for this sample's cell subset or site signals: tumor region T2, inferior pole.

The nucleotide sequence is given as TGTGCCGGCAGCCAAGAGGGGGCCTTGGTGGCCAAAAACATTCATTACTTC. This gives the protein CAGSQEGALVAKNIHYF. The chain is encoded by TRBV4-2 joined to TRBJ2-4; TRBD1 lines up with 7 middle nucleotides. There are 17 amino acids in the CDR3, from cysteine to phenylalanine inclusive. Left in the record is the CDR3 DNA by itself, 51 bases read in frame from the first base. Per the germline V gene, LGHNA is the CDR1 and YNFKEQ is the CDR2.